The entry below gives a single TCR beta chain sequence along with its context. The data are from a study of blood T cell repertoires in COVID-19. At the level of the study: Sites in the United States, Italy and Spain provided acute and convalescent COVID-19 samples.

The germline V gene has CDR1 LGHNA and CDR2 YSLEER. With 1 base removed from V and 8 bases from J, the gap between germline ends came to 15 bases. The CDR3 sequence is 16 residues long. Original handling: Estimation of nucleated cell counts was performed using reference gene primer amplification. The repertoire was sequenced with immunoSEQ multiplex PCR; TCRdb's copy has only in-frame clones and lacks some. The DNA gave D and trimming, while V, J and clone size come from that table. The data hold roughly 90,000 clones, with roughly 83% observed a single time. This receptor was taken from a woman older than 75 with active or convalescent COVID-19. Sequences were obtained from peripheral blood. The chain links TRBV4-3 to TRBJ1-6; no firm D call. In DNA form, the CDR3 reads TGCGCCAGCAGCCAAGTGGGCATCACCCACGATTCACCCCTCCACTTT. Residues: CASSQVGITHDSPLHF.